Below are 15 T cell receptor beta chains sequenced from a single sample in a study of vaccination and CD4 T cells after COVID-19. The antigens for these receptors are not known. Noted treatment: roughly 11-day PBMC culture with coronavirus spike peptide pools or control peptides (ViraFEST assay). Sequencing of the DNA from cultured CD4+ T cells was carried out with the Oncomine TCR Beta short-read assay. One entry per CDR3 protein, called by TCRdb with MiXCR from the PCR reads. In the table there are some 12,000 distinct CDR3 sequences, over 40% of which are singletons. The material sequenced was CD4+ T cells from blood, cultured in vitro. The receptors here all came from a human donor who had recovered from COVID-19.

This clonotype has a handful of counts. The V call is TRBV19, the J call TRBJ2-7; D may match TRBD1 or TRBD2 (5 bases each). Germline CDR1 is LNHDA and CDR2 is SQIVND (reference sequence). V was cut by 5 bases and J by 3 bases, with 11 bases left in between. The CDR3 consists of 13 residues. The CDR3: CASSGGAFYEQYF. Written as DNA, the CDR3 is TGTGCCAGTAGTGGGGGAGCCTTCTACGAGCAGTACTTC.

The CDR3 DNA is TGTGCCAGCAGTTCCCTAACCGGAAACACTGAAGCTTTCTTT. Protein product: CASSSLTGNTEAFF. V gene TRBV12-3 or TRBV12-4 combines with J gene TRBJ1-1; D not resolved. The CDR3 consists of 14 residues. V shed 4 bases and J shed 2 bases, with 11 bases lying between them.

The chain carries TRBV9 and TRBJ2-7, with a weak D call TRBD1 (6 bases). Trimming took 1 base from V and 0 from J, leaving 8 bases between them. The CDR3 extends over 14 amino acids. Germline loops: CDR1 SGDLS, CDR2 YYNGEE. In DNA form, the CDR3 reads TGTGCCAGCAGCGTAAGACAGGACTCCTACGAGCAGTACTTC. Its translation is CASSVRQDSYEQYF.

This clonotype was observed once. The chain couples TRBV2 to TRBJ2-1, with TRBD2 matching 7 bases. V shed 4 bases, J shed 13 bases, and the junction held 10 bases outside the gene matches. The length of the CDR3 is 13 residues. Germline V gene sequence: CDR1 SNHLY, CDR2 FYNNEI. The DNA for the CDR3 is TGTGCCAGCAGTGGGGGGGGAGGGATTGTCCAGTTCTTC. The encoded protein is CASSGGGGIVQFF. Combining the CDR3 with reference TRBV2 and TRBJ2-1 gives the whole variable domain EPEVTQTPSHQVTQMGQEVILRCVPISNHLYFYWYRQILGQKVEFLVSFYNNEISEKSEIFDDQFSVERPDGSNFTLKIRSTKLEDSAMYFCASSGGGGIVQFFGPGTRLTVL.

This clonotype appeared a few times. This chain connects TRBV7-2 to TRBJ1-5; D gene unclear. The CDR3 consists of 13 residues. Looked up from germline, CDR1 is SGHTA and CDR2 is FQGNSA. V gave up 5 bases and J gave up 7 bases, with 12 bases separating them. Here the CDR3 reads CASSMGFRQPQHF. The CDR3 DNA reads as TGTGCCAGCAGCATGGGATTCCGGCAGCCCCAGCATTTT.

Comment on this clonotype: The germline gene is not matched at one end of the junction; a read error may be the cause. The chain is built from TRBV6-1 and TRBJ1-1, with unresolved D. Germline V gene lookup returns CDR1 MNHNS and CDR2 SASEGT. The length of the CDR3 is 13 residues. The CDR3 DNA follows: TGTGTCAGCACTTTAGGTGGGAACACTGAAGCTTTCTTT. Encoded protein: CVSTLGGNTEAFF.

CDR3 in DNA: TGTGCCAGCAGCCGACGGGACAGGGAAGCATATGGCTACACCTTC. It encodes CASSRRDREAYGYTF. This rearrangement joins TRBV14 to TRBJ1-2; 9 bases map to TRBD1. Per the germline V gene, CDR1 is SGHDN and CDR2 is FVKESK. The CDR3 has 15 residues. V shed 4 bases, J shed 5 bases, and the junction held 8 bases outside the gene matches. The full variable domain, with the rest looked up from reference TRBV14 and TRBJ1-2, is EAGVTQFPSHSVIEKGQTVTLRCDPISGHDNLYWYRRVMGKEIKFLLHFVKESKQDESGMPNNRFLAERTGGTYSTLKVQPAELEDSGVYFCASSRRDREAYGYTFGSGTRLTVV.

The chain uses TRBV4-3 and TRBJ2-3; no firm D call. The CDR3 has 16 amino acids. Germline CDR1 LGHNA, CDR2 YSLEER. The germline V and J ends were trimmed by 0 bases and 2 bases, with 12 bases remaining between them. CDR3 sequence reads: CASSQDGPFNTDTQYF. CDR3 in DNA: TGCGCCAGCAGCCAAGATGGGCCGTTCAACACAGATACGCAGTATTTT.

This chain uses TRBV5-5 with TRBJ2-1, with a weak D call TRBD1 (5 bases). Germline CDR1 and CDR2: SGHKS and YYEKEE (reference sequence). Trimming cost V 0 bases and J 6 bases, with 16 bases left between them. The CDR3 is 16 amino acids. CDR3 in amino acids: CASSLAESRQSNEQFF. The CDR3 coding sequence is TGTGCCAGCAGCTTGGCCGAATCCAGACAGAGCAATGAGCAGTTCTTC.

The gene calls are TRBV20-1 and TRBJ2-1; D assignment may be TRBD1 or TRBD2 (5 bases each). V was shortened by 8 bases and J by 3 bases, with 14 bases between the two germline ends. Germline lookup yields CDR1 DFQATT and CDR2 SNEGSKA (reference sequence). CDR3 length: 13 residues. The CDR3 DNA reads as TGCAGTTCCCAAGGGGCGGGCTACAATGAGCAGTTCTTC. Residues: CSSQGAGYNEQFF.

The rearrangement links TRBV4-2 to TRBJ1-1; no clear D gene. CDR1 is LGHNA and CDR2 is YNFKEQ in the germline V gene. V was pared by 1 base and J by 0 bases, with 15 bases between. CDR3 length: 17 residues. CDR3 protein: CASSQAGLRRMNTEAFF. CDR3 nucleotide sequence: TGTGCCAGCAGCCAAGCAGGCCTCAGGCGCATGAACACTGAAGCTTTCTTT.

A few counts support this clonotype. The chain carries TRBV4-1 and TRBJ1-5; D is unclear. Trimming removed 0 bases from V and 5 bases from J, with 8 bases in between. CDR1 MGHRA and CDR2 YSYEKL come from the germline V gene. This CDR3 comprises 14 residues. The CDR3 loop is CASSQEKPYQPQHF. In nucleotides, the CDR3 is TGCGCCAGCAGCCAAGAGAAACCTTATCAGCCCCAGCATTTT.

The chain uses TRBV5-1 and TRBJ2-5; 7 bases map to TRBD1. The junction had 5 bases not matched to a gene; V was cut back by 0 bases and J by 3 bases. CDR1 is SGHRS, CDR2 YFSETQ, per germline. The CDR3 totals 15 residues. The CDR3 DNA reads as TGCGCCAGCAGCTTGGCCACAGGGGTGGAAGAGACCCAGTACTTC. Protein sequence: CASSLATGVEETQYF.

This clonotype has only a few counts. The rearrangement uses TRBV6-5 and TRBJ1-1, with 7 bases lining up with TRBD1. CDR1 is MNHEY and CDR2 is SVGAGI in the germline V gene. V lost 4 bases, J lost 4 bases, and 9 bases stayed unmatched. This CDR3 comprises 15 residues. CDR3 coding DNA: TGTGCCAGCAGTTCTAGGGGGCAAAGCGGCACTGAAGCTTTCTTT. It yields the protein CASSSRGQSGTEAFF.

This chain links TRBV7-6 with TRBJ2-7; TRBD1 matches at 12 bases. The junction had 5 bases not matched to a gene; V was cut back by 5 bases and J by 3 bases. The germline V gene encodes CDR1 SGHVS and CDR2 FNYEAQ. CDR3 length: 15 amino acids. The CDR3 sequence: CASSGGTGGFYEQYF. The CDR3 nucleotides read TGTGCCAGCAGCGGGGGGACAGGGGGCTTCTACGAGCAGTACTTC.